One TCR beta chain is described in this entry. Its target antigen remains unknown. Base qualities were left out, and no much larger clone turns up one base away. From each donor, a single peripheral blood sample of 100 to 150 mL on average was drawn into heparinised tubes. A BD FACSAria II was used to sort naive, central memory, regulatory and stem cell-like memory CD4+ T cells with a panel that included CD45RO, CCR7, CD25, CD127, CD95 and CD27. All sorted populations exceeded 98% purity. Right away, PBMCs were isolated by Lymphoprep density gradient centrifugation and were stained directly, with no culture step. To minimize batch effects, samples were stained and sorted in pairs, one healthy donor with one patient per experiment. All of the isolated RNA was reverse transcribed with the High Capacity cDNA Reverse Transcription Kit, so expressed TCRB transcripts were sequenced. Deep immunoSEQ sequencing was performed on naive, central memory and regulatory T cell samples, with an average of roughly 3.3 million total reads per sample. Sorted cells were lysed in RLT buffer and RNA was extracted with DNase-treated RNeasy Micro or Mini kits, depending on cell number. To prevent cross-contamination, each cell subset was processed individually, whereas patient and healthy donor samples were processed jointly. TCRB sequences were amplified from cDNA with the immunoSEQ multiplex PCR, producing 87-bp fragments spanning the CDR3 region. Sequencing of the amplicons was done on the Illumina HiSeq platform. Turning to the authors' computational methods: PCR bias was computationally corrected using synthetic template baselines, reads within Hamming distance 2 were collapsed, and singletons that could not be merged were discarded. By aligning reads against IMGT, V, D and J genes, CDR3 length, and insertions or deletions at six rearrangement sites were assigned. Clonotype counts were normalized to sorted cell number within each subset before computing true diversity and Gini coefficients with the tcR R package. The overlap coefficient, calculated on TCRB nucleotide sequences, was used to measure repertoire sharing. Out-of-frame TCRB sequences from naive cells were analyzed to stand in for the pre-selection repertoire. TCRdb re-hosts the immuneACCESS table, in-frame sequences only. Its copies lack some clones; in the studies checked, an unresolved V gene accounts for under half of them, and the cause for the rest is not known. That table is the source of V, J and clone size, and D and trimming were worked out from the DNA. The sample table holds approximately 250,000 clones, of which about 24% were seen once. Of the sample, roughly 0.013% falls within the top ten clones.

The CDR3 sequence holds 18 residues, the cysteine and phenylalanine included. Here the CDR3 DNA is all that survives: 54 bases in frame from base 1. From a lookup of the germline V gene (reference sequence), CDR1 and CDR2 are WNHNN and SYGVQD. The germline V and J ends show losses of 4 bases and 8 bases respectively, and no gene match explains 19 bases of the junction. The record originates from a study of beta chain features in type 1 diabetes listed by TCRdb under 2018. About the full investigation: Mean age, gender distribution, total cell number and subset yield did not differ between patients and healthy donors. In the study, TCRB repertoires of sorted circulating CD4+ T cell subsets from recently diagnosed type 1 diabetes patients were compared with those of matched healthy donors. A total of about 100 million sorted cells were examined across all samples, and RNA yield correlated strongly with the number of cells per subset. Naive and central memory subsets were obtained from all 30 or so donors, but regulatory and stem cell-like memory subsets were isolated from only 8 patients and roughly eight healthy donors. What the research found in general, with its limitations: PCR might favor shorter templates, but patient and control samples were amplified and corrected together, so any skew would affect both groups equally. Sequencing cDNA rather than genomic DNA could over-represent highly expressing activated cells, although activation and CD3 levels did not differ between groups. The naive, central memory and regulatory TCRB repertoires appeared to resemble one another more closely among patients than among healthy donors. A moderate but significant shortening of TCRB CDR3 length was observed in type 1 diabetes patients in all four CD4+ subsets. HLA sub-analyses involved small numbers of individuals, so any influence of HLA type on TCRB rearrangement remained unresolved. Fewer insertions and more nucleotide deletions at VDJ recombination sites were observed in patients with type 1 diabetes, implying thymic rearrangement abnormalities.

The rearrangement joined TRBV10-1 to TRBJ2-1, with 8 bases in between that match TRBD2. The TCR sequence derives from a woman in her 30s with type 1 diabetes. Sequenced: naive CD4+ T cells from blood. What this sample's cell subset or site label stands for: true naive CD4+ T cells. The CDR3 protein is CASSAVASIGTRDDEQFF. The nucleotide sequence is TGCGCCAGCAGTGCCGTAGCTTCCATCGGGACTAGAGATGATGAGCAGTTCTTC.